Included here is one T cell receptor beta chain sequence, with context. The target of this receptor is not known. Base qualities are missing; no much larger clone stands one base away. Trimming takes 5 bases from V and 3 bases from J, and the germline ends sit 14 bases apart. CDR1 and CDR2, looked up from the germline V gene (reference sequence), are SEHNR and FQNEAQ. Spanning cysteine to phenylalanine, the CDR3 consists of 14 amino acids. Only CDR3 DNA is held: 42 bases, read in frame from base 1. CD8 naive samples were CD45RO-negative cells positively selected for CCR7, giving a CD45RA+CCR7+ population that excluded TemRA cells. The donors were healthy, HIV-negative adults who had no recently reported acute infections or vaccinations. Every donor was a Caucasian adult living in Nashville, Tennessee, USA. Blood was collected by leukapheresis, and PBMCs were isolated by Ficoll-Histopaque density gradient centrifugation and then cryopreserved in liquid nitrogen vapor phase. Analytical flow cytometry was used to check the purity and quantity of each magnetically sorted T cell population. Each sorted fraction had its genomic DNA isolated and then quantified by UV absorbance on a Nanodrop 2000c.

Using the deep immunoSEQ assay, multiplex PCR amplified TCR CDR3 regions from genomic DNA. For each cell subset, the extracted genomic DNA was distributed evenly across all wells of several immunoSEQ 96-well plates, and each plate served as one replicate. For sorted subsets, each replicate PCR was loaded with approximately 190 ng genomic DNA, equivalent to roughly 30,000 T cell genomes. Purified libraries were measured with a Qubit 3.0 fluorometer, size-checked on a Bioanalyzer 2100, and measured again with the KAPA Library Quantification kit. Every immunoSEQ 96-well plate was sequenced on a separate single-read 150-cycle Illumina NextSeq 550 flow cell. The study's processing was this. Because the immunoSEQ output held only junctional sequences and lacked quality scores, the filtering could not match the filtering applied to full-length reads. Sequences were annotated with PyIR, a Python wrapper for IgBLAST v1.9, and V/J genes and CDR3 were assigned using IMGT germline references. Any read was removed if the V/J assignment was weak (E-value above 1e-6), the CDR3 was missing, or the read contained stop codons, out-of-frame junctions, or ambiguous translated residues. V3J clonotypes were defined as sequences sharing an identical inferred V gene, J gene, and CDR3 amino acid sequence. The percentage overlap between two repertoires was calculated by dividing the number of shared unique clonotypes by the size of the smaller repertoire. Repertoire richness was assessed with RTK rarefaction, the Chao1 estimator, and Recon v2.1 estimates of unobserved clonotypes. Generation probabilities for all TCRbeta clonotypes obtained by the gDNA method from a few donors were computed using OLGA. TCRdb retrieved this table from immuneACCESS and kept in-frame rearrangements only. Not all clones are present; in checked studies, unresolved V genes account for under half, and no reason is known for the remainder. V and J calls and clone size follow that table, whereas D and trimming were derived from the DNA. The sample data list some 2 million clones, and approximately 94% of these were observed just once. Jointly, the top ten make up 1% to 1.5% of the sample.

The sample belongs to a study of shared clonotypes between healthy human individuals (dated by TCRdb to between 2020 and 2021). In the study overall: The cohort comprised two women and a few men aged 18 to 49 years. The study deeply sequenced blood TCR repertoires of five healthy adults to estimate repertoire size and the extent of clonotype sharing between individuals. For each donor, CD4 naive and CD4 memory were each given three plates, CD8 naive was given two plates, and CD8 memory was given one plate. Per donor, leukapheresis produced somewhere between about 0.8 and 9.5 billion PBMCs. To increase sequencing depth and limit assay-specific biases, different laboratories used diverse techniques to prepare libraries and sequence TCR repertoires. The research as a whole found: The genetic and exposure-history diversity represented was limited by the small number of donors. Even with the large sequencing depth, rarefaction of the sorted-subset datasets indicated that sequencing was incomplete. Pairwise subsampling indicated that sequencing depth was expected to affect the degree of clonotype sharing among donors. Estimated clonotype richness was generally larger for naive than for memory subsets. Compared with non-shared clonotypes, clonotypes shared by all four sorted-subset donors had higher generation probabilities. Sampling was limited to blood, and TCR repertoires in tissue likely differ from TCR repertoires in blood. When a few donors were compared, the shared fraction of clonotypes was about 5% for naive CD4, approximately 3.3% for naive CD8, 2% to 2.5% for memory CD4, and 0.3% to 0.5% for memory CD8.

The TCR was taken from a man aged 18-30 years in good health. Sequencing was carried out using naive CD8+ T cells sorted from blood. The sample's cell subset or site label is to be understood as: CD45RA+CCR7+. In this chain, TRBV7-9 is recombined with TRBJ2-7; TRBD2 is possibly the D segment (5 matching bases). The DNA sequence is TGTGCCAGCAGCCCGACGTCGGGGATCTACGAGCAGTACTTC. Its amino acids are CASSPTSGIYEQYF.